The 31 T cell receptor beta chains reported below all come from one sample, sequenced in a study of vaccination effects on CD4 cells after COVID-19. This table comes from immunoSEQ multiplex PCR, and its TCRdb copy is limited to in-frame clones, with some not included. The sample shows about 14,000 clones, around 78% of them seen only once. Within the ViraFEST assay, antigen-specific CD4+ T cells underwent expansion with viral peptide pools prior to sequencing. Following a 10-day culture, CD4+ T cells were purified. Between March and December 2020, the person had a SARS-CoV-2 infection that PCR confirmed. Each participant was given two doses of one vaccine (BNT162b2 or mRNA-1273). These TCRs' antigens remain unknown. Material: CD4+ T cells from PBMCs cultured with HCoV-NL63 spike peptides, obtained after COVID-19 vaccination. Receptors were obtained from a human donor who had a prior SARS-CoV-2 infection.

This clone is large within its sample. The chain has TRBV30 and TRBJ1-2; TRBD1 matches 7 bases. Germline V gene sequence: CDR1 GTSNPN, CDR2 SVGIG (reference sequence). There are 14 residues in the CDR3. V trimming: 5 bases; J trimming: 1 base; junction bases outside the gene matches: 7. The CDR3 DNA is TGTGCCTGGGCTGACAGGGCGGGTAACTATGGCTACACCTTC. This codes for CAWADRAGNYGYTF.

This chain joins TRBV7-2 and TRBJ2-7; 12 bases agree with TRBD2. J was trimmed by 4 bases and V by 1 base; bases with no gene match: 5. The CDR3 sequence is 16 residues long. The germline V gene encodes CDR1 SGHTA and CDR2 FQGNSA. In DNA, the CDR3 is TGTGCCAGCAGCTTAGGCTTACTAGCGGGGGGTTACGAGCAGTACTTC. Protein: CASSLGLLAGGYEQYF. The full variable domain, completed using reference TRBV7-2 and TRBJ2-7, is GAGVSQSPSNKVTEKGKDVELRCDPISGHTALYWYRQSLGQGLEFLIYFQGNSAPDKSGLPSDRFSAERTGGSVSTLTIQRTQQEDSAVYLCASSLGLLAGGYEQYFGPGTRLTVT.

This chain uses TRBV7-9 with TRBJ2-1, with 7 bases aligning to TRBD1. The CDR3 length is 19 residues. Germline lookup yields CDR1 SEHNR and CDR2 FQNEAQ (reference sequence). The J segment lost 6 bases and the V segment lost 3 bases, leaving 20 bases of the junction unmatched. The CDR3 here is CASSFFYSRGKDGRNEQFF. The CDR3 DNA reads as TGTGCCAGCAGCTTTTTTTATTCCAGGGGGAAGGACGGTCGCAATGAGCAGTTCTTC.

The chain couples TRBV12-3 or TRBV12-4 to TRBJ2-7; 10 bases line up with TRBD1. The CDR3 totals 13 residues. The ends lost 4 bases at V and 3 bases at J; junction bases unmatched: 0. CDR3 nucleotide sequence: TGTGCCAGCAGTTGGGACAGGGGCTACGAGCAGTACTTC. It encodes CASSWDRGYEQYF.

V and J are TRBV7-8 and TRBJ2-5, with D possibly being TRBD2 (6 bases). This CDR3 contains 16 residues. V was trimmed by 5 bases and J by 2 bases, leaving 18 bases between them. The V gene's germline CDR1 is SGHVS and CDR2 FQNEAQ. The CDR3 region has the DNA TGTGCCAGCAGCGCGGGGACGGGGGATACTCAAGAGACCCAGTACTTC. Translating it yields CASSAGTGDTQETQYF.

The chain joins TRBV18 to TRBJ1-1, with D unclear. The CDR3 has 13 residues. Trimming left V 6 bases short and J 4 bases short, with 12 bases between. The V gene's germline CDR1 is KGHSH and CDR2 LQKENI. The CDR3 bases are TGTGCCAGCTCCTGGACCGAAGGCACTGAAGCTTTCTTT. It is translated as CASSWTEGTEAFF.

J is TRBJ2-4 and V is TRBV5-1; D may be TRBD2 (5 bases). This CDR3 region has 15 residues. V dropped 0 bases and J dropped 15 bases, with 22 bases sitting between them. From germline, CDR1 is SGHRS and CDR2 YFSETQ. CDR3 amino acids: CASSLVTGYEGSRYF. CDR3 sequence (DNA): TGCGCCAGCAGCTTGGTGACGGGGTATGAAGGCTCTCGGTACTTC.

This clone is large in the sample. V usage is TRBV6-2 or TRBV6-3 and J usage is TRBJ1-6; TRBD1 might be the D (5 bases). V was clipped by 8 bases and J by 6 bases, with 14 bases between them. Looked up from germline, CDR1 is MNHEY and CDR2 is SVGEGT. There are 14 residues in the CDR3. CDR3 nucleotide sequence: TGTGCCAGCGGCCAGGGATCGGGTAATTCACCCCTCCACTTT. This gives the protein CASGQGSGNSPLHF.

Here the CDR3 DNA reads TGTGCCAGCAGCTTATCGGTAGGGGAGACCCAGTACTTC. Its translation is CASSLSVGETQYF. This chain connects TRBV7-8 to TRBJ2-5; no reliable D call. The V and J ends lost 2 bases and 5 bases respectively, with 9 bases between them. Germline-derived CDR1 and CDR2 are SGHVS and FQNEAQ. The CDR3 contains 13 residues.

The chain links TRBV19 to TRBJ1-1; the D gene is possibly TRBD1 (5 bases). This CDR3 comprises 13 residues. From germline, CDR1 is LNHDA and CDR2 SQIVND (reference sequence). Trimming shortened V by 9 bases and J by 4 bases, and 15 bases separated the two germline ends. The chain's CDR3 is CASSRDRRTEAFF. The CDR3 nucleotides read TGTGCCAGCAGCAGGGATAGGCGCACTGAAGCTTTCTTT. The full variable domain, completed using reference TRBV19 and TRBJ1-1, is DGGITQSPKYLFRKEGQNVTLSCEQNLNHDAMYWYRQDPGQGLRLIYYSQIVNDFQKGDIAEGYSVSREKKESFPLTVTSAQKNPTAFYLCASSRDRRTEAFFGQGTRLTVV.

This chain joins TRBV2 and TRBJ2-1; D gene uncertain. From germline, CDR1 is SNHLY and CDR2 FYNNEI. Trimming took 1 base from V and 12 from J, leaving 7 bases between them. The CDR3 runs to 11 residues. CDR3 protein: CASSEDSMQFF. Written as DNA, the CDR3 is TGTGCCAGCAGTGAAGACAGCATGCAGTTCTTC.

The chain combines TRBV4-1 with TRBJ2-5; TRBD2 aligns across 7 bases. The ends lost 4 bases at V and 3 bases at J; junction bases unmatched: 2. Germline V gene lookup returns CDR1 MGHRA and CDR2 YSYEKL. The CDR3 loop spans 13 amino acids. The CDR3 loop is CASSRGLEETQYF. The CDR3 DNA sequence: TGCGCCAGCAGCCGCGGACTAGAAGAGACCCAGTACTTC.

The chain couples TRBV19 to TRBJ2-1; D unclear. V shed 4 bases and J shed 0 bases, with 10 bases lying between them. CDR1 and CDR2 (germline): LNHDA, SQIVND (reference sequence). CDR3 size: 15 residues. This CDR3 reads CASSKMVSSYNEQFF. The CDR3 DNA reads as TGTGCCAGTAGTAAAATGGTGAGCTCCTACAATGAGCAGTTCTTC.

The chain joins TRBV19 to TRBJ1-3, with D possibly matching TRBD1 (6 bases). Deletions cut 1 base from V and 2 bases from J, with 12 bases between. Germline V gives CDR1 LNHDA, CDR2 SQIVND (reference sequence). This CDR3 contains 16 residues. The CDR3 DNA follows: TGTGCCAGTAGTATAGCTTACAGGGCCGCTGGAAACACCATATATTTT. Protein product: CASSIAYRAAGNTIYF.

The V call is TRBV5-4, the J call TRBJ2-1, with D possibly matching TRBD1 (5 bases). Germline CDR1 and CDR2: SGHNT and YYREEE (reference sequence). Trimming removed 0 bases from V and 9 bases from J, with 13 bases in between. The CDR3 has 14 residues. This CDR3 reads CASSLGGLVVEQFF. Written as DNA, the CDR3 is TGTGCCAGCAGCTTGGGGGGCCTCGTTGTTGAGCAGTTCTTC.

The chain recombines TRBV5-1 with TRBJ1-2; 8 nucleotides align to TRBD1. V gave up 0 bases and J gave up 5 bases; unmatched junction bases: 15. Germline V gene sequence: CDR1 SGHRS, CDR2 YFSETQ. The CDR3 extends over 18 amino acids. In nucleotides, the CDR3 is TGCGCCAGCAGCTTGGGTAACAGGGGGACGTTTGGAGGGTATGGCTACACCTTC. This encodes CASSLGNRGTFGGYGYTF.

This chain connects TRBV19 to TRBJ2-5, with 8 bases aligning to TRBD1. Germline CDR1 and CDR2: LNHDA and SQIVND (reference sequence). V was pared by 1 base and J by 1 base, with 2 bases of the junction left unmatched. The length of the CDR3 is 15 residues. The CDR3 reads CASSIGGTGQETQYF. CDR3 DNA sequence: TGTGCCAGTAGTATAGGGGGGACAGGCCAAGAGACCCAGTACTTC.

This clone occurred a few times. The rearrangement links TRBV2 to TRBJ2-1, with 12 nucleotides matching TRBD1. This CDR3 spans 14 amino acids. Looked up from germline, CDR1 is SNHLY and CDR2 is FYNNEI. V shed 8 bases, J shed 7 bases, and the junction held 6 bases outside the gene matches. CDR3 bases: TGTGCCAGCGGGGGACAGGGGGCGCAAAATGAGCAGTTCTTC. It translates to CASGGQGAQNEQFF.

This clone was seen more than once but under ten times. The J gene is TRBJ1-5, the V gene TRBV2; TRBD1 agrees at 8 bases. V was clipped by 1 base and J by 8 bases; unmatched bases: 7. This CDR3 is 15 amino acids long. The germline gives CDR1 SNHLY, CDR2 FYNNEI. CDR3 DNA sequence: TGTGCCAGCAGTGAAGGCGGACAGGGTGCGGAGCCCCAGCATTTT. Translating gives CASSEGGQGAEPQHF.

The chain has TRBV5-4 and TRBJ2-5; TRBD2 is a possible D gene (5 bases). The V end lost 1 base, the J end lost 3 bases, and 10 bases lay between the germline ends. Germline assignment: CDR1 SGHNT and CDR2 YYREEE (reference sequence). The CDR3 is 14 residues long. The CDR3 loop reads CASSLFAGKETQYF. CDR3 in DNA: TGTGCCAGCAGCTTGTTTGCCGGGAAAGAGACCCAGTACTTC. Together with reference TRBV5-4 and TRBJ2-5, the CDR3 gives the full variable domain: ETGVTQSPTHLIKTRGQQVTLRCSSQSGHNTVSWYQQALGQGPQFIFQYYREEENGRGNFPPRFSGLQFPNYSSELNVNALELDDSALYLCASSLFAGKETQYFGPGTRLLVL.

The CDR3, as DNA: TGTGCCAGCAGTTTATGGGGGGCCACTGAAGCTTTCTTT. It encodes CASSLWGATEAFF. This chain uses TRBV12-3 or TRBV12-4 with TRBJ1-1, with D tentatively TRBD1 (6 bases). Trimming left V 2 bases short and J 4 bases short, with 8 bases between. The CDR3 contains 13 residues.

The CDR3, as DNA: TGCGCCAGCAGCCAAGAAGATCCGGGAGCCACAGATACGCAGTATTTT. Translation gives CASSQEDPGATDTQYF. This chain links TRBV4-3 with TRBJ2-3; TRBD2 is a possible D gene (6 bases). The CDR3 totals 16 residues. Germline V lookup: CDR1 LGHNA, CDR2 YSLEER. V gave up 0 bases and J gave up 2 bases, with 12 bases separating them.

The chain's CDR3 is CASSASDTQYF. CDR3 DNA: TGTGCCAGCAGCGCTTCAGATACGCAGTATTTT. The chain joins TRBV6-5 to TRBJ2-3; no reliable D call. This CDR3 region has 11 residues. V lost 6 bases and J lost 4, with 5 bases in between. CDR1 and CDR2 (germline): MNHEY, SVGAGI.

The CDR3 DNA is TGTGCCAGCAATCTCGGACCGACTTCTAACTATGGCTACACCTTC. As protein: CASNLGPTSNYGYTF. The rearrangement uses TRBV6-6 and TRBJ1-2; D gene unclear. The CDR3 loop spans 15 amino acids. CDR1 and CDR2 (germline): MNHNY, SVGAGI (reference sequence). With 7 bases removed from V and 0 bases from J, the gap between germline ends came to 15 bases.

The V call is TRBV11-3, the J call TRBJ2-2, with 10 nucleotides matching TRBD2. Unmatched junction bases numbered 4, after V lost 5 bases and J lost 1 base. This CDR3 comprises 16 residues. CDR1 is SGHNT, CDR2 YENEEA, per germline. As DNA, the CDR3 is TGTGCCAGCAGCCCGATAGCGGGAGGGAACACCGGGGAGCTGTTTTTT. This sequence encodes CASSPIAGGNTGELFF. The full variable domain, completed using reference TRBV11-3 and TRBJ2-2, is EAGVVQSPRYKIIEKKQPVAFWCNPISGHNTLYWYLQNLGQGPELLIRYENEEAVDDSQLPKDRFSAERLKGVDSTLKIQPAELGDSAVYLCASSPIAGGNTGELFFGEGSRLTVL.

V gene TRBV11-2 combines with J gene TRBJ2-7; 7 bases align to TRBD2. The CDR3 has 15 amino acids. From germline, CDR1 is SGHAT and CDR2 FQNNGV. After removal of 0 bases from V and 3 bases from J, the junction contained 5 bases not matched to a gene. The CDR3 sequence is CASSLDPGLNYEQYF. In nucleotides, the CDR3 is TGTGCCAGCAGCTTAGACCCGGGACTAAACTACGAGCAGTACTTC.

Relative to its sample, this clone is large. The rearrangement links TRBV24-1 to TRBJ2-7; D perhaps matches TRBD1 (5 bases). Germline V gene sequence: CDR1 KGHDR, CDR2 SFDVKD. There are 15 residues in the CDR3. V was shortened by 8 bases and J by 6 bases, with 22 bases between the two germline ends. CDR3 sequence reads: CATKYTRAGACEQYF. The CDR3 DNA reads TGTGCCACCAAATATACCAGGGCTGGGGCGTGCGAGCAGTACTTC.

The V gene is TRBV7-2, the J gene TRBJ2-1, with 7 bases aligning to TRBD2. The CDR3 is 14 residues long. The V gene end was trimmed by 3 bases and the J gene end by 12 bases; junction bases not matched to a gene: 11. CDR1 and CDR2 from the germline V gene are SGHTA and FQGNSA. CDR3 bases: TGTGCCAGCAGCTTCATCGGCGGGGGTACGGTGCAGTTCTTC. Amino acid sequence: CASSFIGGGTVQFF.

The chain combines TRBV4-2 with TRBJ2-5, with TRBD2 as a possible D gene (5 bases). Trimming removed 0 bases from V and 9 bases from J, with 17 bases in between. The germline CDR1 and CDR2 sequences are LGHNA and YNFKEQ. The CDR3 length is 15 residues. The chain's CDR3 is CASSQDRLASGAQYF. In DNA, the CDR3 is TGTGCCAGCAGCCAAGATCGGCTAGCTAGTGGGGCCCAGTACTTC.

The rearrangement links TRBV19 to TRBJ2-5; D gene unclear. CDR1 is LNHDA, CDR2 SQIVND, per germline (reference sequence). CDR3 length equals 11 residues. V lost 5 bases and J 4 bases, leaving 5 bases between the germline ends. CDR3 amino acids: CASSAGETQYF. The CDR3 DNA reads TGTGCCAGTAGTGCCGGAGAGACCCAGTACTTC.

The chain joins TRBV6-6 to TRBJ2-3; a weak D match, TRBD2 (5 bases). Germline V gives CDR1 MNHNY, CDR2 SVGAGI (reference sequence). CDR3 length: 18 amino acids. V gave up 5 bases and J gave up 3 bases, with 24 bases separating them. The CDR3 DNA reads TGTGCCAGCAGTCGAGGACTGGCGGGCCCGGTTAGGACAGATACGCAGTATTTT. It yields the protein CASSRGLAGPVRTDTQYF.